This T cell receptor (beta chain) was sequenced for a study of neurological immune-mediated disorders. Findings and limits, study-wide: The absence of shared CDR3 amino acid sequences among expanded clones across subjects suggests private repertoires in all groups.

TCRdb itself ran the 5' RACE reads through MiXCR, one entry per CDR3 protein. The sample records around 20,000 distinct CDR3 sequences, under 11% being singletons. This CDR3 region has 16 residues. Trimming took 8 bases from V and 0 from J; bases not matched to a gene: 7. Germline-derived CDR1 and CDR2 are SNHLY and FYNNEI. This clonotype turned up a few times. The antigen remains unidentified. The chain has TRBV2 and TRBJ2-3; 11 bases are a match to TRBD2. The sequenced sample was PBMCs. The clonotype was recovered from a woman aged 60 to 75 with HTLV-1-associated myelopathy (HAM/TSP). CDR3 coding DNA: TGTGCCAGCGTCCGGACTAGCGGGTTAAGCACAGATACGCAGTATTTT. This encodes CASVRTSGLSTDTQYF.